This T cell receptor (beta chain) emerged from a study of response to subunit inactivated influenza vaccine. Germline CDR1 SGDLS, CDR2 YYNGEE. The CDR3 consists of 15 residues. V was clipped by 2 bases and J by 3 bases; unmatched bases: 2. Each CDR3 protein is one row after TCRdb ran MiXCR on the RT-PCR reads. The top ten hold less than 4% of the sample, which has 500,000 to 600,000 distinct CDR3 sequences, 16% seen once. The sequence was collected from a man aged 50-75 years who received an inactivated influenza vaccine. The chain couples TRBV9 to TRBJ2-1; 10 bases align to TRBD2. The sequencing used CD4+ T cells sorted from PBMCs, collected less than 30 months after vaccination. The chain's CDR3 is CASSVSGGNYNEQFF. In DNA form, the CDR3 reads TGTGCCAGCAGCGTTAGCGGGGGGAACTACAATGAGCAGTTCTTC.